This T cell receptor (beta chain) came from a study of T cell responses to AZD1222 COVID-19 vaccine. V lost 4 bases and J lost 6; bases outside the gene matches: 9. Germline-derived CDR1 and CDR2 are SGHTS and YDEGEE. The CDR3 has 17 residues. Study-level findings and limits: Unmutated variant regions are reportedly targeted by nearly half of spike-specific TCRs. Repertoire sampling was restricted to post-peak T cell response timepoints.

Notes on this clone: What it binds is not known.

Sequenced by immunoSEQ multiplex PCR; TCRdb stores in-frame clones only, minus some. The sample includes around 150,000 clones, roughly 89% of them seen just once. This chain connects TRBV5-8 to TRBJ2-1; 14 nucleotides agree with TRBD2. The TCR originated in an adult in good health. The material was peripheral blood, obtained on day 0 of AZD1222 vaccination. The CDR3 here is CASSRVTSGGGFNEQFF. In nucleotides, the CDR3 is TGTGCCAGCAGCCGCGTGACTAGCGGGGGGGGTTTCAATGAGCAGTTCTTC.